A single sample gave rise to the 19 T cell receptor beta chains below, sequenced in a study of tissue T cells after allogeneic stem cell transplantation. Clones were read by immunoSEQ multiplex PCR, and TCRdb kept only the in-frame ones, dropping some. Of 48,000 or so clones listed, roughly 73% were seen once; the top ten hold about 0.7%. Sequencing input: sorted cells pooled from one or two spleens. All receptors derive from a pool of C57BL/6 mice in good health.

About this clone itself: The gene symbols are mouse symbols. The observed sequence ends 1 residue before the CDR3 terminus, with the missing tail filled in from the germline J gene. Other DNA sequences in this specimen translate into the identical CDR3. The J gene is TRBJ2-7, the V gene TRBV2; TRBD2 matches 12 bases. Per the germline V gene, CDR1 is LGHNA and CDR2 is YSYQKL. The junction had 0 bases not matched to a gene; V was cut back by 1 base and J by 5 bases. This CDR3 comprises 14 residues. CDR3 amino acids: CASSQGDWGDEQYF. The sequenced part of the CDR3 DNA is TGTGCCAGCAGCCAAGGGGACTGGGGGGATGAACAGTAC.

Regarding this clone: Gene names denote mouse genes. The read halts 1 residue ahead of the CDR3 end, with the missing end drawn from the germline J gene. This chain links TRBV13-3 with TRBJ2-4; D gene unclear. Germline assignment: CDR1 NNHDY and CDR2 SYVADS. The ends were cut back, 5 bases at V and 3 bases at J, with 10 bases in the middle. The CDR3 has 13 residues. The CDR3 loop is CASRWRDQNTLYF. The CDR3 bases that were read are TGTGCCAGCAGATGGAGAGACCAAAACACCTTGTAC.

About this clone itself: Genes here carry mouse names. The CDR3 end lies 1 residue beyond the end of the read and is filled in from the germline J gene. This chain joins TRBV12-2 and TRBJ2-4; 7 positions match TRBD2. Per the germline V gene, CDR1 is SGHLS and CDR2 is HYDKME. The CDR3 totals 15 residues. Trimming took 0 bases from V and 1 from J; bases not matched to a gene: 3. The CDR3 spells CASSLALGGQNTLYF. The sequenced part of the CDR3 DNA is TGTGCCAGCTCTCTCGCTCTGGGGGGTCAAAACACCTTGTAC.

As to this clone: The genes and germline here are from mouse. The read is 1 residue too short to cover the CDR3 end, so that end is filled in from the germline J gene. The chain uses TRBV13-2 and TRBJ2-3; 9 bases line up with TRBD1. CDR1 is NNHNN and CDR2 is SYGAGS in the germline V gene (reference sequence). The CDR3 length is 13 residues. V was clipped by 9 bases and J by 0 bases; unmatched bases: 2. The sequenced CDR3 bases are TGTGCCACCGGGACAGGGAGTGCAGAAACGCTGTAT. It encodes CATGTGSAETLY. The full CDR3 sequence reads CATGTGSAETLYF.

About this clone itself: Mouse gene names apply. The CDR3 goes on 1 residue after the read ends, and that part is filled in from the germline J gene. The rearrangement links TRBV13-1 to TRBJ2-7, with D possibly matching TRBD1 (6 bases). Germline CDR1 reads NSHNY; CDR2 reads SYGAGN. Deletions cut 1 base from V and 7 bases from J, with 12 bases between. CDR3 length equals 13 residues. Partial CDR3 DNA: TGTGCCAGCAGTGATTCACAGGGTGGGGAACAGTAC. It translates to CASSDSQGGEQY. The full CDR3 is CASSDSQGGEQYF.

In the case of this clone: The listed genes are named as in mouse. The DNA ends 1 residue before the CDR3 does, and the rest of the CDR3 is filled in from the germline J gene. The chain couples TRBV13-3 to TRBJ2-1, with TRBD2 identical over 12 bases. The V gene's germline CDR1 is NNHDY and CDR2 SYVADS. The CDR3 covers 16 residues. V was pared by 5 bases and J by 0 bases, with 3 bases of the junction left unmatched. The covered CDR3 bases are TGTGCCAGCAGCCCGACTGGGGGGGCTAACTATGCTGAGCAGTTC. Protein: CASSPTGGANYAEQF. The CDR3, in full, reads CASSPTGGANYAEQFF.

To note about this clone: Gene and germline names: mouse. The read comes to an end 1 residue before the CDR3 does, leaving the germline J gene to fill in the end. The rearrangement joins TRBV1 to TRBJ2-5; 11 bases map to TRBD2. CDR1 is NSQYPW, CDR2 LRSPGD, per germline (reference sequence). V was pared by 0 bases and J by 8 bases, with 4 bases of the junction left unmatched. The CDR3 consists of 15 residues. The CDR3 sequence: CTCSAENWGGATQYF. Partial CDR3 DNA: TGCACCTGCAGTGCAGAAAACTGGGGGGGCGCCACCCAGTAC.

With regard to this clone: Each gene name is a mouse one. The observed sequence ends 1 residue before the CDR3 terminus, with the missing tail filled in from the germline J gene. The J gene is TRBJ2-5, the V gene TRBV31; D might be TRBD1 or TRBD2, each matching 5 bases. The CDR3 is made up of 15 amino acids. Looked up from germline, CDR1 is GKSSPN and CDR2 is SITVG. Trimming cost V 0 bases and J 1 base, with 11 bases left between them. The sequenced CDR3 bases are TGTGCCTGGAGTCTGCCGGGGGAGGACCAAGACACCCAGTAC. Residues: CAWSLPGEDQDTQY. The CDR3, in full, reads CAWSLPGEDQDTQYF.

This clone came up a few times. Mouse gene names apply. The read ends 1 residue shy of where the CDR3 ends; the end is completed using the germline J gene. The genes are TRBV13-1 and TRBJ1-5; perhaps TRBD1 as D (6 bases). This CDR3 is 14 amino acids long. Germline lookup yields CDR1 NSHNY and CDR2 SYGAGN. V was trimmed by 6 bases and J by 0 bases, leaving 10 bases between them. The sequenced CDR3 bases are TGTGCCAGCACCGGGACATATAACAACCAGGCTCCGCTT. Encoded protein: CASTGTYNNQAPL. The full-length CDR3 reads as CASTGTYNNQAPLF. Combining the CDR3 with reference TRBV13-1 and TRBJ1-5 gives the whole variable domain EAAVTQSPRNKVTVTGGNVTLSCRQTNSHNYMYWYRQDTGHGLRLIHYSYGAGNLRIGDVPDGYKATRTTQEDFFLLLELASPSQTSLYFCASTGTYNNQAPLFGEGTRLSVL.

As concerns this clone: Mouse gene names and germline throughout. The read stops 1 residue short of the end of the CDR3; the missing end is completed from the germline J gene. V is TRBV13-1 and J is TRBJ2-7; 7 bases map to TRBD1. V was clipped by 3 bases and J by 3 bases; unmatched bases: 3. Per germline, CDR1 NSHNY and CDR2 SYGAGN. The CDR3 loop spans 13 amino acids. The sequenced CDR3 bases are TGTGCCAGCAGTGCGGCAGGGGGCTATGAACAGTAC. Translation gives CASSAAGGYEQY. In full, the CDR3 is CASSAAGGYEQYF.

In regard to this clone: Mouse germline and gene names are used. The missing CDR3 end, 1 residue past where the read stops, is filled in from the germline J gene. The V gene is TRBV2, the J gene TRBJ2-3; 10 bases are shared with TRBD2. The trim removed 0 bases at V and 2 bases at J, leaving 2 bases unmatched. The CDR3 contains 16 residues. CDR1 and CDR2 (germline): LGHNA, YSYQKL. The CDR3 DNA, read in part, is TGTGCCAGCAGCCAAGACGGACTGGGGGTTGCAGAAACGCTGTAT. This codes for CASSQDGLGVAETLY. The complete CDR3 reads CASSQDGLGVAETLYF.

This clone was seen a few times. All gene names here are mouse names. Read sequence stops 1 residue before the CDR3 end, and the germline J gene provides the missing end. This sequence joins TRBV13-1 and TRBJ2-7; 10 bases are a match to TRBD2. The CDR3 consists of 14 residues. Trimming cost V 4 bases and J 3 bases; bases outside gene matches: 4. The V gene's germline CDR1 is NSHNY and CDR2 SYGAGN. The CDR3 spells CASSSRDWGYEQYF. The sequenced CDR3 bases are TGTGCCAGCAGTTCCCGGGACTGGGGCTATGAACAGTAC.

A word on this clone: Each gene name is a mouse one. Read coverage stops 1 residue before the CDR3 terminus; the germline J gene supplies the remainder. The V call is TRBV3, the J call TRBJ2-5, with TRBD2 identical over 8 bases. V dropped 0 bases and J dropped 2; count of bases not matched to a gene: 1. CDR1 is SNHLY, CDR2 FYNGKV, per germline (reference sequence). This CDR3 has 15 residues. The sequenced CDR3 bases are TGTGCCAGCAGCTTAGCCTGGGGGGTCCAAGACACCCAGTAC. This encodes CASSLAWGVQDTQY. The entire CDR3 is CASSLAWGVQDTQYF.

A word on this clone: Gene names and germline match the mouse. The read ends 1 residue before the CDR3 terminus; that terminus is restored from the germline J gene. V and J are TRBV5 and TRBJ1-2, with 7 bases matching TRBD1. This CDR3 contains 15 residues. Germline V lookup: CDR1 LGHNA, CDR2 YNLKQL (reference sequence). The J segment lost 3 bases and the V segment lost 0 bases, leaving 4 bases of the junction unmatched. CDR3 DNA (partial): TGTGCCAGCAGCCAAGAAGGGGGCAGTGACTCCGACTACACC. It is translated as CASSQEGGSDSDYT. The full-length CDR3 reads as CASSQEGGSDSDYTF.

Details on this clone: Mouse names are used for the genes. Read coverage stops 1 residue before the CDR3 terminus; the germline J gene supplies the remainder. The chain joins TRBV16 to TRBJ2-3; D call uncertain. CDR1 is SGHSA and CDR2 is FRNQAP in the germline V gene. The CDR3 extends over 10 amino acids. The V end was cut by 4 bases, the J end by 6 bases, with 2 bases between. This chain's CDR3 is CASSSETLYF. CDR3 DNA, as far as it was read: TGTGCAAGCAGCTCCGAAACGCTGTAT. Full variable domain (remainder filled in from reference TRBV16 and TRBJ2-3): NAGVIQTPRHKVTGKGQEATLWCEPISGHSAVFWYRQTIVQGLEFLTYFRNQAPIDDSGMPKERFSAQMPNQSHSTLKIQSTQPQDSAVYLCASSSETLYFGSGTRLTVL.

Regarding this clone: Gene labels here are mouse ones. The CDR3 is cut off 1 residue early in the read; its end comes from the germline J gene. The chain has TRBV3 and TRBJ1-2, with 7 positions matching TRBD1. J gave up 4 bases and V 5 bases, and 7 bases lay outside the gene matches. CDR3 length equals 14 residues. Looked up from germline, CDR1 is SNHLY and CDR2 is FYNGKV (reference sequence). This CDR3 is CASSLQGRGSDYTF. Partial CDR3 DNA: TGTGCCAGCAGCCTACAGGGGAGGGGCTCCGACTACACC.

About this clone: Gene names denote mouse genes. The DNA ends 1 residue before the CDR3 does, and the rest of the CDR3 is filled in from the germline J gene. The chain carries TRBV19 and TRBJ2-5, with a tentative D call TRBD2 (5 bases). This CDR3 is built from 15 residues. V was clipped by 2 bases and J by 0 bases, with 10 bases between them. Germline V CDR1 and CDR2: FNHDT, SITEND (reference sequence). The chain's CDR3 is CASSITGLNQDTQYF. CDR3 bases read: TGTGCCAGCAGTATTACCGGACTTAACCAAGACACCCAGTAC.

Details on this clone: Gene names denote mouse genes. The read gets to within 1 residue of the CDR3 end, and the germline J gene fills in the rest. V usage is TRBV13-1 and J usage is TRBJ2-1; 10 bases align to TRBD2. CDR1 and CDR2 from the germline V gene are NSHNY and SYGAGN. V was clipped by 3 bases and J by 0 bases; unmatched bases: 3. CDR3 length equals 16 residues. The CDR3 DNA, read in part, is TGTGCCAGCAGTGGGGACTGGGGCCCTAACTATGCTGAGCAGTTC. Residues: CASSGDWGPNYAEQF. Given in full, the CDR3 is CASSGDWGPNYAEQFF.

This clone was detected once. Mouse gene names and germline throughout. The read finishes 1 residue shy of the CDR3 end, and the germline J gene is used to complete it. The rearrangement links TRBV13-2 to TRBJ2-4; 9 nucleotides line up with TRBD1. This CDR3 region has 14 residues. CDR1 is NNHNN and CDR2 is SYGAGS in the germline V gene (reference sequence). Losses at the gene ends were 3 bases for V and 6 bases for J; bases not matched to a gene: 5. CDR3 loop: CASGGDRGRNTLYF. Incomplete CDR3 DNA: TGTGCCAGCGGTGGCGACAGGGGGAGGAACACCTTGTAC.